One and the same sample provided the 17 T cell receptor beta chains below, sequenced in a study of blood T cells in healthy people across ages. Combining a sample-barcoded 5' primer with a J-beta primer mix, a second PCR ran for roughly 7 to 12 cycles. TCRdb re-called the 5' RACE reads with MiXCR, one entry per CDR3 protein. Seen here are about 1.1 million distinct CDR3 sequences, around two fifths observed once, and the top ten hold about an eighth. The sequenced sample consisted of blood. Receptors originate from a young man in good health.

V and J are TRBV29-1 and TRBJ2-7, with no clear D. The J call is uncertain, as TRBJ2-4 better fits the DNA end. CDR1 and CDR2 (germline): SQVTM, ANQGSEA. The CDR3 extends over 15 amino acids. The CDR3 coding sequence is TGCAGCGTTGAAGCTCTTGGGAACGAAGGTGGCATTCAGTACTTC. Translating it yields CSVEALGNEGGIQYF.

V and J are TRBV20-1 and TRBJ2-1, with no clear D. The end of the DNA fits TRBJ2-7 better, so the J call may be wrong. The CDR3 spans 13 residues. Per the germline V gene, CDR1 is DFQATT and CDR2 is SNEGSKA (reference sequence). The CDR3 sequence is CSARAQAYNEQYF. DNA for the CDR3: TGCAGTGCTAGGGCGCAGGCCTACAATGAGCAGTACTTC.

The sample holds a few counts of this clonotype. V and J are TRBV12-3 or TRBV12-4 and TRBJ2-2; a possible D gene is TRBD1 (6 bases). V lost 7 bases and J 1 base, leaving 10 bases between the germline ends. This CDR3 region has 14 residues. CDR3: CASKTDRNTGELFF. Here the CDR3 DNA reads TGTGCCAGCAAGACGGACAGGAACACCGGGGAGCTGTTTTTT.

This clonotype was seen only a few times. The chain combines TRBV29-1 with TRBJ2-1, with a tentative D call TRBD2 (5 bases). Germline values: CDR1 SQVTM, CDR2 ANQGSEA. The length of the CDR3 is 15 residues. V shed 2 bases and J shed 5 bases, with 16 bases lying between them. CDR3 amino acids: CSVEIWRQQDNEQFF. CDR3 in DNA: TGCAGCGTTGAAATTTGGAGGCAGCAGGACAATGAGCAGTTCTTC.

CDR3 residues: CSVGSSGRAGEQFF. The CDR3 DNA is TGCAGCGTCGGTTCTAGCGGGAGGGCCGGTGAGCAGTTCTTC. The genes are TRBV29-1 and TRBJ2-1; 12 bases fit TRBD2. The V gene end was trimmed by 6 bases and the J gene end by 9 bases; junction bases not matched to a gene: 9. Germline CDR1 SQVTM, CDR2 ANQGSEA. This CDR3 has 14 amino acids.

This clonotype was counted only a few times. The chain carries TRBV25-1 and TRBJ1-6; D is unclear. Trimming took off 10 bases at V and 0 bases at J, with 13 bases between the two ends. The germline CDR1 and CDR2 sequences are MGHDK and SYGVNS. CDR3 length equals 15 residues. The CDR3 region is CATKEGSSYNSPLHF. CDR3 sequence (DNA): TGTGCCACAAAAGAAGGGAGCTCCTATAATTCACCCCTCCACTTT.

For this clonotype: A much larger clone differs from this one at a single base, so this may be a read error. This chain links TRBV25-1 with TRBJ2-1; D is unresolved. CDR3 length: 13 residues. CDR1 MGHDK and CDR2 SYGVNS come from the germline V gene. The CDR3 DNA reads as TGTGCCAGTTCGACACGCCCGTACAATGAGCAGCTCTTC. This codes for CASSTRPYNEQLF.

There are a few counts of this clonotype. The CDR3: CASSRDRVPKDHDQPQHF. The DNA for the CDR3 is TGTGCCAGCAGTCGGGACAGGGTTCCCAAAGACCATGATCAGCCCCAGCATTTT. The chain links TRBV2 to TRBJ1-5; 9 nucleotides agree with TRBD1. CDR3 length: 18 amino acids. Germline CDR1 SNHLY, CDR2 FYNNEI. J lost 5 bases, V lost 5 bases, and 16 bases had no gene match.

This clonotype was detected only a few times. V usage is TRBV4-1 and J usage is TRBJ1-2; D unclear. Germline V gene data show CDR1 as MGHRA and CDR2 as YSYEKL. V was shortened by 0 bases and J by 2 bases, with 13 bases between the two germline ends. The CDR3 contains 16 residues. The DNA for the CDR3 is TGCGCCAGCAGCCAAGAATGGGTCCCATCAAACTATGGCTACACCTTC. Residues: CASSQEWVPSNYGYTF.

The chain combines TRBV10-2 with TRBJ1-1, with a possible D match to TRBD1 (6 bases). V was pared by 0 bases and J by 5 bases, with 16 bases between. This CDR3 spans 16 amino acids. The germline V gene has CDR1 WSHSY and CDR2 SAAADI. The CDR3 bases are TGCGCCAGCAGTGAGTCTTACAGGGTGAGTGGTACTGAAGCTTTCTTT. Translating gives CASSESYRVSGTEAFF.

In its sample, this clonotype was seen a few times. The V call is TRBV7-2, the J call TRBJ1-2, with D uncertain. Per the germline V gene, CDR1 is SGHTA and CDR2 is FQGNSA. Trimming pared 5 bases from V and 7 bases from J, leaving 20 bases between. CDR3 length: 15 residues. The CDR3 coding sequence is TGTGCCAGCAGCACCCCCTCTAAGGGATTTCCTGGCTACACCTTC. This gives the protein CASSTPSKGFPGYTF.

This chain connects TRBV24-1 to TRBJ2-2, with D possibly being TRBD1 (5 bases). CDR3 length: 14 residues. Trimming took off 6 bases at V and 1 base at J, with 8 bases between the two ends. CDR1 is KGHDR and CDR2 is SFDVKD in the germline V gene. The CDR3 protein is CATSSGQNTGELFF. CDR3 in DNA: TGTGCCACCAGTTCAGGACAGAACACCGGGGAGCTGTTTTTT.

This chain uses TRBV20-1 with TRBJ1-1; unclear D gene. The V end was cut by 6 bases, the J end by 8 bases, with 13 bases between. The CDR3 runs to 11 residues. CDR1 and CDR2 from the germline V gene are DFQATT and SNEGSKA (reference sequence). Here the CDR3 reads CSAREGSEAFF. CDR3 DNA sequence: TGCAGTGCCCGTGAGGGCAGCGAAGCTTTCTTT.

The rearrangement uses TRBV10-3 and TRBJ2-7, with TRBD1 identical over 7 bases. This CDR3 contains 13 residues. Germline values: CDR1 ENHRY, CDR2 SYGVKD. J gave up 1 base and V 6 bases, and 3 bases lay outside the gene matches. The CDR3 spells CAIRGTESYEQYF. For the CDR3, the DNA is TGTGCCATCAGGGGGACAGAGTCCTACGAGCAGTACTTC.

The V call is TRBV12-3 or TRBV12-4, the J call TRBJ2-7; the D gene is possibly TRBD1 (6 bases). The CDR3 has 12 residues. V was pared by 8 bases and J by 3 bases, with 11 bases between. The CDR3 reads CASGTYDYEQYF. The DNA for the CDR3 is TGTGCCAGCGGGACATACGACTACGAGCAGTACTTC.

This clonotype was detected only a few times. The chain joins TRBV4-3 to TRBJ1-2; the D is unclear. The CDR3 has 14 residues. V was clipped by 0 bases and J by 4 bases, with 9 bases between them. CDR1 is LGHNA and CDR2 is YSLEER in the germline V gene. CDR3 bases: TGCGCCAGCAGCCAAGATAGTTTCACCTATGGCTACACCTTC. Its protein product is CASSQDSFTYGYTF.

This clonotype was observed a handful of times. The rearrangement joins TRBV2 to TRBJ2-2; the D gene could be TRBD1 or TRBD2 (5 bases each). CDR3 length: 16 amino acids. Germline V gene lookup returns CDR1 SNHLY and CDR2 FYNNEI. The V end lost 9 bases, the J end lost 5 bases, and 22 bases lay between the germline ends. The CDR3 DNA is TGTGCCAGTACGAGGGACCCGCAACCGGGTACCGGGGAGCTGTTTTTT. This encodes CASTRDPQPGTGELFF.